The rows below give T cell receptor beta chains drawn from one sample of a study of molecular identifiers for immune sequencing clone quantification. Using its own MiXCR run on the PCR reads, TCRdb lists one record per CDR3 protein. The sample consists of 35,000 or so distinct CDR3 sequences, 19% of them appearing once. Specimen: naive CD8+ T cells from blood, with Jurkat cell RNA spiked in. The receptors were sampled from a human donor in good health. Some libraries in this study had Jurkat cell RNA spiked in. Each CDR3 is given with its conserved first and last residue. The order of the fields is V gene, clone size, J gene, D gene, CDR3 DNA, CDR3 protein. A D gene is named only where the DNA matches it firmly. The size entry is marked missing in some rows and otherwise reads once, few, many or a size class.

TRBV6-2/TRBV6-3	many	TRBJ1-5	NA	TGTGCCAGCACGATCAGCTTTAATCAGCCCCAGCATTTT	CASTISFNQPQHF
TRBV12-3/TRBV12-4	many	TRBJ2-2	NA	TGTGCCAGCAGTTTATTTGGGGGGCCGAACACCGGGGAGCTGTTTTTT	CASSLFGGPNTGELFF
TRBV7-3	few	TRBJ2-3	TRBD1	TGTGCCAGCAGCCCCTGGACAGGTGGCACAGATACGCAGTATTTT	CASSPWTGGTDTQYF
TRBV15	NA	TRBJ2-7	TRBD1	TGTGCCACCAGCCAGGACAGGGGATACACCTACGAGCAGTACTTC	CATSQDRGYTYEQYF
TRBV6-2/TRBV6-3	few	TRBJ1-1	NA	TGTGCCAGCAGTTACAGAGCCAGGATGGGGATGAACACTGAAGCTTTCTTT	CASSYRARMGMNTEAFF
TRBV5-1	many	TRBJ2-1	NA	TGCGCCAGCCGAAACCTCCAGAGCTCCTACAATGAGCAGTTCTTC	CASRNLQSSYNEQFF
TRBV7-3	many	TRBJ2-3	NA	TGTGCCAGCAGCTTAAGAGACGGCCGCACAGATACGCAGTATTTT	CASSLRDGRTDTQYF
TRBV7-2	many	TRBJ2-1	TRBD2	TGTGCCAGCAGCTTACTAGCGGAGCTCAACTACAATGAGCAGTTCTTC	CASSLLAELNYNEQFF
TRBV12-3/TRBV12-4	NA	TRBJ2-3	NA	TGTGCCGGCAGTACACAGGGTGTCGTGGATACGCAGTATTTT	CAGSTQGVVDTQYF
TRBV4-1	many	TRBJ2-7	TRBD1	TGCGCCAGCAGCCAAGAACGGCAGGGGGCGTACGAGCAGTACTTC	CASSQERQGAYEQYF
TRBV23-1	NA	TRBJ1-5	NA	TGCGCCAGCAACGGAGGTGGACAGCACCATTATAGCAATCAGCCCCAGCATTTT	CASNGGGQHHYSNQPQHF
TRBV30	many	TRBJ1-1	NA	TGTGCCTGGAGTGTACAAGGGGATTACACTGAAGCTTTCTTT	CAWSVQGDYTEAFF
TRBV11-1	many	TRBJ2-3	TRBD2	TGTGCCAGCAGCTTACCCTTAACCGGAGCGGGAGTCAGTTTAGATACGCAGTATTTT	CASSLPLTGAGVSLDTQYF
TRBV27	many	TRBJ1-1	NA	TGTGCCAGCAGTTTAAGGGGGAACACTGAAGCTTTCTTT	CASSLRGNTEAFF
TRBV11-1	NA	TRBJ2-1	NA	TGTGCCAGCAGCTTACTTTCTTTCAATGAGCAGTTCTTC	CASSLLSFNEQFF
TRBV20-1	many	TRBJ1-5	TRBD1	TGCAGTGCCACTAGGACAGGGGGCAACAGCAATCAGCCCCAGCATTTT	CSATRTGGNSNQPQHF
TRBV11-2	many	TRBJ2-7	TRBD1	TGTGCCAGCAGCTTAGTGGGACAGGATGATTACGAGCAGTACTTC	CASSLVGQDDYEQYF
TRBV2	few	TRBJ2-5	NA	TGTGCCAGCAGTGAGGGGACGTGGGAGACCCAGTACTTC	CASSEGTWETQYF